The rows below give T cell receptor beta chains drawn from one sample of a study of T cell changes during pregnancy in multiple sclerosis. TCRdb's copy holds only in-frame clones and misses some; the assay was immunoSEQ multiplex PCR. The top ten clones hold 6.2% of a sample with 25,000 or so clones, around nine tenths of them seen once. Sequenced here: CD8+ T cells from peripheral blood mononuclear cells, sampled before pregnancy. These receptors were collected from a female donor with multiple sclerosis, enrolled in a pregnancy study. The CDR3 runs from the conserved cysteine through the conserved F or W. Each record gives: D gene, CDR3 length, J gene, V gene, clone size, CDR3 protein, CDR3 DNA. D genes are given only for firm matches. Clone size is shown for a subset of rows, as once, few, many or a class of expanded clone.

D gene: TRBD1; CDR3 length: 14; J gene: TRBJ1-5; V gene: TRBV19; clone size: -; CDR3 protein: CASSIAGGSQPQHF; CDR3 DNA: TGTGCCAGTAGTATAGCAGGGGGCAGTCAGCCCCAGCATTTT
D gene: TRBD1; CDR3 length: 13; J gene: TRBJ2-7; V gene: TRBV7-6; clone size: -; CDR3 protein: CASSLDRAYEQYF; CDR3 DNA: TGTGCCAGCAGCCTTGACAGGGCCTACGAGCAGTACTTC
D gene: -; CDR3 length: 14; J gene: TRBJ1-1; V gene: TRBV6-5; clone size: -; CDR3 protein: CASSYGTTNTEAFF; CDR3 DNA: TGTGCCAGCAGTTACGGGACAACGAACACTGAAGCTTTCTTT
D gene: -; CDR3 length: 21; J gene: TRBJ1-2; V gene: TRBV9; clone size: once; CDR3 protein: CASSVDRGLPRATSTNYGYTF; CDR3 DNA: TGTGCCAGCAGCGTGGACCGGGGTCTGCCGAGGGCCACTTCCACTAACTATGGCTACACCTTC
D gene: TRBD2; CDR3 length: 15; J gene: TRBJ2-7; V gene: TRBV4-3; clone size: -; CDR3 protein: CASSQARLAGVEQYF; CDR3 DNA: TGCGCCAGCAGCCAAGCCAGGCTAGCGGGAGTGGAGCAGTACTTC
D gene: -; CDR3 length: 15; J gene: TRBJ2-2; V gene: TRBV7-9; clone size: -; CDR3 protein: CASILPQQTTGELFF; CDR3 DNA: TGTGCCAGCATCCTCCCACAACAGACGACCGGGGAGCTGTTTTTT
D gene: TRBD2; CDR3 length: 15; J gene: TRBJ2-7; V gene: TRBV29-1; clone size: -; CDR3 protein: CSVELRREGSYEQYF; CDR3 DNA: TGCAGCGTTGAGCTGCGGCGGGAGGGCTCCTACGAGCAGTACTTC
D gene: TRBD2; CDR3 length: 15; J gene: TRBJ2-7; V gene: TRBV10-3; clone size: -; CDR3 protein: CAISEGSGKAYEQYF; CDR3 DNA: TGTGCCATCAGTGAAGGTAGCGGGAAGGCTTACGAGCAGTACTTC
D gene: -; CDR3 length: 15; J gene: TRBJ2-3; V gene: TRBV5-4; clone size: few; CDR3 protein: CASSGNPGIRDTQYF; CDR3 DNA: TGTGCCAGCAGCGGGAACCCAGGGATCAGGGATACGCAGTATTTT
D gene: TRBD2; CDR3 length: 14; J gene: TRBJ2-7; V gene: TRBV5-1; clone size: -; CDR3 protein: CASSLVSGSYEQYF; CDR3 DNA: TGCGCCAGCAGCTTGGTTAGCGGGAGTTACGAGCAGTACTTC
D gene: -; CDR3 length: 11; J gene: TRBJ2-7; V gene: TRBV11-3; clone size: -; CDR3 protein: CASSWQYEQYF; CDR3 DNA: TGTGCCAGCAGCTGGCAATACGAGCAGTACTTC
D gene: -; CDR3 length: 13; J gene: TRBJ2-7; V gene: TRBV27; clone size: -; CDR3 protein: CASSQDSTHEQYF; CDR3 DNA: TGTGCCAGCAGCCAAGACTCAACCCACGAGCAGTACTTC
D gene: TRBD1; CDR3 length: 15; J gene: TRBJ2-5; V gene: TRBV4-3; clone size: -; CDR3 protein: CASSQEPGQGREQYF; CDR3 DNA: TGCGCCAGCAGCCAAGAGCCGGGACAGGGTCGAGAGCAGTACTTC
D gene: -; CDR3 length: 15; J gene: TRBJ1-4; V gene: TRBV11-2; clone size: -; CDR3 protein: CASSLAGSANEKLFF; CDR3 DNA: TGTGCCAGCAGCTTAGCGGGGTCGGCTAATGAAAAACTGTTTTTT
D gene: TRBD1; CDR3 length: 15; J gene: TRBJ1-2; V gene: TRBV25-1; clone size: medium-sized; CDR3 protein: CASSEPGTGVDGYTF; CDR3 DNA: TGTGCCAGCAGTGAACCCGGGACAGGGGTGGATGGCTACACCTTC
D gene: -; CDR3 length: 17; J gene: TRBJ2-1; V gene: TRBV7-9; clone size: -; CDR3 protein: CASSSTADNMPYNEQFF; CDR3 DNA: TGTGCCAGCAGCTCCACAGCCGACAACATGCCCTACAATGAGCAGTTCTTC
D gene: TRBD2; CDR3 length: 19; J gene: TRBJ2-1; V gene: TRBV7-2; clone size: -; CDR3 protein: CASSAGLAGGGFSYNEQFF; CDR3 DNA: TGTGCCAGCAGCGCCGGACTAGCGGGAGGGGGTTTCTCCTACAATGAGCAGTTCTTC
D gene: TRBD2; CDR3 length: 16; J gene: TRBJ2-1; V gene: TRBV4-3; clone size: -; CDR3 protein: CASSQDGRYGLNEQFF; CDR3 DNA: TGCGCCAGCAGCCAAGACGGGAGGTACGGCCTCAATGAGCAGTTCTTC
D gene: -; CDR3 length: 13; J gene: TRBJ2-5; V gene: TRBV7-3; clone size: -; CDR3 protein: CASSPTGSETQYF; CDR3 DNA: TGTGCCAGCAGCCCCACTGGGAGTGAGACCCAGTACTTC
D gene: TRBD2; CDR3 length: 15; J gene: TRBJ2-1; V gene: TRBV19; clone size: -; CDR3 protein: CASSLLAGTYNEQFF; CDR3 DNA: TGTGCCAGTAGTCTACTAGCGGGGACCTACAATGAGCAGTTCTTC
D gene: TRBD2; CDR3 length: 16; J gene: TRBJ2-3; V gene: TRBV28; clone size: -; CDR3 protein: CASSLSGTSGSDTQYF; CDR3 DNA: TGTGCCAGCAGTTTAAGCGGGACTAGCGGGAGTGATACGCAGTATTTT
D gene: TRBD1; CDR3 length: 15; J gene: TRBJ2-7; V gene: TRBV6-1; clone size: -; CDR3 protein: CASSEARTGNYEQYF; CDR3 DNA: TGTGCCAGCAGTGAAGCGCGGACAGGGAACTACGAGCAGTACTTC
D gene: -; CDR3 length: 14; J gene: TRBJ2-4; V gene: TRBV6-1; clone size: -; CDR3 protein: CASNPTQGLNIQYF; CDR3 DNA: TGTGCCAGCAACCCCACCCAGGGGCTAAACATTCAGTACTTC
D gene: -; CDR3 length: 13; J gene: TRBJ2-1; V gene: TRBV2; clone size: many; CDR3 protein: CASSAGSYNEQFF; CDR3 DNA: TGTGCCAGCAGTGCGGGGTCCTACAATGAGCAGTTCTTC
D gene: -; CDR3 length: 13; J gene: TRBJ1-2; V gene: TRBV29-1; clone size: -; CDR3 protein: CTDRKTANYGYTF; CDR3 DNA: TGCACCGACAGGAAAACGGCTAACTATGGCTACACCTTC
D gene: TRBD2; CDR3 length: 16; J gene: TRBJ2-3; V gene: TRBV15; clone size: -; CDR3 protein: CATSADAGGPSDTQYF; CDR3 DNA: TGTGCCACCAGCGCAGACGCGGGAGGGCCGTCAGATACGCAGTATTTT